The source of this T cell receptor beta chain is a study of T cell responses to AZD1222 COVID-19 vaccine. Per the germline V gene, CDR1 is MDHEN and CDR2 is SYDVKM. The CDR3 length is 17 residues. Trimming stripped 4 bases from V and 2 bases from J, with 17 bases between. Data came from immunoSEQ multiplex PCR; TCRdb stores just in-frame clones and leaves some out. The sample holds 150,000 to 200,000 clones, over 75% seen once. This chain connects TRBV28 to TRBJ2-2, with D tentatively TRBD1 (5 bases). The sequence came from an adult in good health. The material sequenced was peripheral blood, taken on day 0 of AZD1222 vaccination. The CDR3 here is CASSSLGAGRNTGELFF. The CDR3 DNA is TGTGCCAGCAGTTCTCTTGGAGCAGGGCGTAACACCGGGGAGCTGTTTTTT.